Listed below are T cell receptor beta chains from one sample, sequenced in a study of blood T cell repertoires in COVID-19. Assay used: immunoSEQ multiplex PCR; TCRdb lists only in-frame clones, some missing. The data contain about 180,000 clones, approximately 85% of them singletons. The sample consisted of peripheral blood. The receptors shown here come from a man in his sixties with acute or convalescent COVID-19. The CDR3 runs from the conserved cysteine through the conserved F or W. The order of the fields is V gene, D gene, clone size, J gene, CDR3 protein, CDR3 DNA. D genes are given only for firm matches. The size field is filled for only some rows; it gives once, few, many or a size class.

TRBV19	TRBD1	NA	TRBJ2-5	CASSFAGTGQETQYF	TGTGCCAGTAGTTTTGCCGGGACAGGGCAAGAGACCCAGTACTTC
TRBV12-5	TRBD2	NA	TRBJ2-1	CASGLTSGHNYNEQFF	TGTGCTAGTGGTTTGACTAGCGGTCATAACTACAATGAGCAGTTCTTC
TRBV18	NA	once	TRBJ1-3	CASSPPGSSGNTIYF	TGTGCCAGCTCACCACCGGGCAGCTCTGGAAACACCATATATTTT
TRBV12-5	NA	NA	TRBJ2-6	CASGGQQGGSGANVLTF	TGTGCTAGTGGGGGACAACAGGGCGGATCTGGGGCCAACGTCCTGACTTTC
TRBV5-1	TRBD2	NA	TRBJ2-2	CASRTGTSVTGELFF	TGCGCCAGCAGGACCGGGACTAGCGTGACCGGGGAGCTGTTTTTT
TRBV30	NA	NA	TRBJ2-7	CAWSGLRHYEQYF	TGTGCCTGGAGTGGACTCCGTCACTACGAGCAGTACTTC
TRBV19	NA	NA	TRBJ1-1	CASRGTFMNTEAFF	TGTGCCAGTAGGGGCACTTTCATGAACACTGAAGCTTTCTTT
TRBV19	NA	NA	TRBJ1-5	CASSILTVRTDQPQHF	TGTGCCAGTAGTATCCTGACAGTCAGAACCGATCAGCCCCAGCATTTT
TRBV28	NA	NA	TRBJ2-1	CASIVGGGAYNEQFF	TGTGCCAGCATCGTCGGCGGCGGGGCGTACAATGAGCAGTTCTTC
TRBV7-3	TRBD2	NA	TRBJ2-1	CASSPSGGRVDEQFF	TGTGCCAGCAGCCCCTCGGGCGGGAGGGTAGATGAGCAGTTCTTC
TRBV4-1	NA	NA	TRBJ1-2	CASSQGRSGYTF	TGCGCCAGCAGCCAAGGGAGGAGCGGCTACACCTTC
TRBV5-8	TRBD1	NA	TRBJ1-4	CASSPGTGGPNEKLFF	TGTGCCAGCAGCCCCGGGACAGGGGGCCCTAATGAAAAACTGTTTTTT
TRBV27	TRBD1	NA	TRBJ2-7	CASSPGTGVKEQYF	TGTGCCAGCAGTCCAGGGACAGGGGTAAAGGAGCAGTACTTC
TRBV13	NA	NA	TRBJ2-7	CASSRQTKPYEQYF	TGTGCCAGCAGCAGACAGACAAAGCCCTACGAGCAGTACTTC
TRBV4-1	TRBD1	NA	TRBJ2-1	CASSQDSDRGYNEQFF	TGCGCCAGCAGCCAAGATAGCGACAGGGGATACAATGAGCAGTTCTTC
TRBV6-5	NA	NA	TRBJ2-5	CASSSGKVKTQYF	TGTGCCAGCAGTTCCGGGAAGGTGAAGACCCAGTACTTC
TRBV12-3/TRBV12-4	TRBD1	NA	TRBJ2-5	CASSRQGKETQYF	TGTGCCAGCAGTCGACAGGGAAAAGAGACCCAGTACTTC
TRBV7-2	TRBD2	NA	TRBJ2-1	CASSLVVGGPNEQFF	TGTGCCAGCAGCTTAGTGGTGGGAGGGCCCAATGAGCAGTTCTTC
TRBV5-1	NA	NA	TRBJ2-2	CASALRTEVSGELFF	TGCGCCAGCGCCCTTAGGACAGAGGTCTCCGGGGAGCTGTTTTTT
TRBV6-7	NA	NA	TRBJ2-5	CASSYSGATSECETQYF	TGTGCCAGCAGTTACTCGGGTGCGACTAGTGAGTGTGAGACCCAGTACTTC
TRBV2	NA	NA	TRBJ1-3	CASTGQSVRNTIYF	TGTGCCAGCACGGGTCAAAGCGTTAGAAACACCATATATTTT
TRBV6-2/TRBV6-3	TRBD1	NA	TRBJ1-1	CASSPGTGNTEAFF	TGTGCCAGCAGCCCCGGGACAGGCAACACTGAAGCTTTCTTT
TRBV2	TRBD2	NA	TRBJ2-2	CASSEEGLAGGIIGELFF	TGTGCCAGCAGTGAAGAAGGACTAGCGGGAGGAATCATCGGGGAGCTGTTTTTT
TRBV28	NA	NA	TRBJ1-3	CASSLVGGGGNTIYF	TGTGCCAGCAGTTTGGTAGGCGGAGGAGGAAACACCATATATTTT
TRBV4-1	TRBD2	few	TRBJ2-5	CASSQDRGGRGKETQYF	TGCGCCAGCAGCCAAGATCGTGGCGGGAGGGGGAAAGAGACCCAGTACTTC
TRBV27	NA	once	TRBJ2-7	CASSRRSRDYEQYF	TGTGCCAGCAGCAGACGTAGTCGGGACTACGAGCAGTACTTC
TRBV30	NA	NA	TRBJ2-1	CAWNAGLGGQFF	TGTGCCTGGAATGCGGGCCTGGGTGGGCAGTTCTTC
TRBV7-6	TRBD2	NA	TRBJ2-7	CASSRSGSVYEQYF	TGTGCCAGCAGCCGAAGCGGGAGTGTCTACGAGCAGTACTTC
TRBV2	NA	NA	TRBJ1-1	CASSATRAGNTEAFF	TGTGCCAGCAGCGCGACACGAGCCGGGAACACTGAAGCTTTCTTT
TRBV5-1	NA	NA	TRBJ2-7	CASSLNRASGEQYF	TGCGCCAGCAGCTTGAACAGGGCGTCGGGCGAGCAGTACTTC
TRBV4-3	TRBD1	NA	TRBJ1-6	CASSQGQGEGSPLHF	TGCGCCAGCAGCCAGGGACAGGGGGAAGGTTCACCCCTCCACTTT
TRBV14	TRBD1	NA	TRBJ2-7	CASSQGTGGLKQYF	TGTGCCAGCAGCCAAGGGACAGGGGGCTTGAAGCAGTACTTC
TRBV18	TRBD1	NA	TRBJ2-1	CASSQGTANEQFF	TGTGCCAGCTCGCAAGGGACAGCCAATGAGCAGTTCTTC
TRBV7-9	NA	NA	TRBJ1-4	CASSRGAPAQEKLFF	TGTGCCAGCAGTCGGGGGGCACCAGCCCAAGAAAAACTGTTTTTT
TRBV18	TRBD1	NA	TRBJ2-1	CASSPRQGSEEQFF	TGTGCCAGCTCACCTCGACAGGGTAGCGAGGAGCAGTTCTTC
TRBV15	NA	once	TRBJ2-7	CATSRVEVGSYEQYF	TGTGCCACCAGCAGAGTGGAGGTCGGCTCCTACGAGCAGTACTTC
TRBV9	NA	NA	TRBJ2-3	CASTPEASTDTQYF	TGTGCCAGCACCCCTGAAGCTAGCACAGATACGCAGTATTTT
TRBV7-9	NA	NA	TRBJ1-2	CASTSPGLQRYTF	TGTGCCAGCACCTCGCCAGGGTTGCAACGCTACACCTTC
TRBV27	NA	NA	TRBJ2-6	CASSPLGGTGGANVLTF	TGTGCCAGCAGCCCTCTTGGAGGGACGGGTGGGGCCAACGTCCTGACTTTC
TRBV4-1	NA	few	TRBJ2-3	CASSLTGTTDTQYF	TGCGCCAGCAGCCTTACAGGGACCACAGATACGCAGTATTTT
TRBV6-2/TRBV6-3	NA	NA	TRBJ2-5	CASSYFSWRVLGETQYF	TGTGCCAGCAGTTATTTCTCGTGGAGGGTTTTAGGAGAGACCCAGTACTTC
TRBV20-1	TRBD2	NA	TRBJ2-3	CSASAFSGSPDTQYF	TGCAGTGCTAGTGCTTTTAGCGGGAGCCCAGATACGCAGTATTTT
TRBV7-2	NA	NA	TRBJ1-2	CASSPQPRESGGYTF	TGTGCCAGCAGCCCCCAACCCCGGGAGTCCGGTGGCTACACCTTC
TRBV6-6	NA	NA	TRBJ1-5	CASSYSGRVSNQPQHF	TGTGCCAGCAGTTACTCAGGCAGGGTTAGCAATCAGCCCCAGCATTTT
TRBV7-2	NA	many	TRBJ2-1	CASSPRNEQFF	TGTGCCAGCAGCCCGAGGAATGAGCAGTTCTTC
TRBV13	NA	NA	TRBJ2-7	CASSAGQNSYEQYF	TGTGCCAGCAGCGCGGGACAGAACTCCTACGAGCAGTACTTC
TRBV5-1	TRBD1	NA	TRBJ1-4	CASSMTGATNEKLFF	TGCGCCAGCAGCATGACAGGGGCAACTAATGAAAAACTGTTTTTT
TRBV7-9	NA	few	TRBJ2-5	CASSFTLEETQYF	TGTGCCAGCAGCTTCACTCTGGAAGAGACCCAGTACTTC
TRBV7-9	NA	NA	TRBJ2-7	CASSSGSGHNAYEQYF	TGTGCCAGCAGCTCTGGGTCGGGACATAATGCCTACGAGCAGTACTTC
TRBV6-5	TRBD1	once	TRBJ1-1	CASSYSGTGGTEAFF	TGTGCCAGCAGTTACTCAGGGACAGGGGGTACTGAAGCTTTCTTT
TRBV27	TRBD2	once	TRBJ2-7	CASSLRTSGSSLGSYEQYF	TGTGCCAGCAGCCTTCGGACTAGCGGGAGTTCTTTGGGTTCCTACGAGCAGTACTTC
TRBV28	NA	NA	TRBJ2-7	CASQGFGAGVHEQYF	TGTGCCAGCCAGGGTTTTGGGGCAGGGGTTCACGAGCAGTACTTC
TRBV3-1/TRBV3-2	NA	NA	TRBJ1-3	CASSQDRPNSGNTIYF	TGTGCCAGCAGCCAAGACAGGCCCAACTCTGGAAACACCATATATTTT
TRBV28	TRBD1	NA	TRBJ1-1	CASRPRDRAEAFF	TGTGCCAGCAGACCCCGGGACAGGGCTGAAGCTTTCTTT
TRBV27	NA	few	TRBJ1-2	CASSPRRQTRYGYTF	TGTGCCAGCAGTCCCCGCCGACAGACCCGATATGGCTACACCTTC
TRBV18	TRBD1	NA	TRBJ2-2	CASSQTTGGSPGELFF	TGTGCCAGCTCACAAACAACAGGGGGCTCTCCCGGGGAGCTGTTTTTT
TRBV13	TRBD2	NA	TRBJ2-2	CASSAGLADTGELFF	TGTGCCAGCAGCGCGGGACTAGCGGACACCGGGGAGCTGTTTTTT